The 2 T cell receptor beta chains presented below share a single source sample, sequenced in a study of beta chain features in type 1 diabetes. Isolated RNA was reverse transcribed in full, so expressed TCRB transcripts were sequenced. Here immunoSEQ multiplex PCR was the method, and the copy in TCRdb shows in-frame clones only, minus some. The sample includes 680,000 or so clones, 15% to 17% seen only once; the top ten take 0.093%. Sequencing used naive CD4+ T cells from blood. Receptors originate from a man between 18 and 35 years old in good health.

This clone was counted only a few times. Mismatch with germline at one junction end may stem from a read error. CDR3 loop: CASSQVSNRPQHF. CDR3 nucleotide sequence: TGTGCCAGCAGCCAAGTTTCGAATCGGCCCCAGCATTTT. J is TRBJ1-5 and V is TRBV4-2; no firm D call. Germline lookup yields CDR1 LGHNA and CDR2 YNFKEQ. This CDR3 spans 13 amino acids.

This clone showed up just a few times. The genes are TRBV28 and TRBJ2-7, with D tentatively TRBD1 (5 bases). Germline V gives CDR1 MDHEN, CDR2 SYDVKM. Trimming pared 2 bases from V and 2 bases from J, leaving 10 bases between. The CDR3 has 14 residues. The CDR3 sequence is CASSLQGGPYEQYF. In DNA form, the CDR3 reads TGTGCCAGCAGTTTACAGGGTGGTCCCTACGAGCAGTACTTC.